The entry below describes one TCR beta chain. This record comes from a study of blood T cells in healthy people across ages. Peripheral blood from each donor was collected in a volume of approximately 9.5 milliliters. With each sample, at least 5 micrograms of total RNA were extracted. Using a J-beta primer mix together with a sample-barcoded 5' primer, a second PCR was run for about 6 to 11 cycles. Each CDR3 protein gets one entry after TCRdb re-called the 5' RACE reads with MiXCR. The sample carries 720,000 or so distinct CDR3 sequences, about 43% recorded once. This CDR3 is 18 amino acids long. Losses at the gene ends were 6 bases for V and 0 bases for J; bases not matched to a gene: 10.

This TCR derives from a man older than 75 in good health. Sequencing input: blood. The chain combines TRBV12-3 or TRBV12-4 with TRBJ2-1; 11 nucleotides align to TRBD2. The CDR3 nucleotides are TGTGCCAGCAGGAACATAGCGGGAGGGCCACGCTCCTACAATGAGCAGTTCTTC. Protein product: CASRNIAGGPRSYNEQFF.